The T cell receptor (beta chain) described here comes from a study of shared clonotypes between healthy human individuals. The data were produced by immunoSEQ multiplex PCR, yet TCRdb's version contains in-frame clones alone and is incomplete. The table includes some 1 million clones, around 76% detected once. The V gene lost 1 base and the J gene lost 6 bases, with 9 bases spanning the gap. This CDR3 has 14 amino acids. Germline CDR1 SGHVS, CDR2 FQNEAQ. This chain uses TRBV7-8 with TRBJ2-2; D is unresolved. This sequence originates from a man aged 18 to 35 in good health. Input material: memory CD4+ T cells sorted from blood. Subset here: CD45RA-negative fraction. The CDR3 spells CASSLGLGPGELFF. CDR3 DNA: TGTGCCAGCAGCTTAGGTCTGGGTCCCGGGGAGCTGTTTTTT. Based on the CDR3 plus reference TRBV7-8 and TRBJ2-2, the full variable domain is GAGVSQSPRYKVAKRGQDVALRCDPISGHVSLFWYQQALGQGPEFLTYFQNEAQLDKSGLPSDRFFAERPEGSVSTLKIQRTQQEDSAVYLCASSLGLGPGELFFGEGSRLTVL.